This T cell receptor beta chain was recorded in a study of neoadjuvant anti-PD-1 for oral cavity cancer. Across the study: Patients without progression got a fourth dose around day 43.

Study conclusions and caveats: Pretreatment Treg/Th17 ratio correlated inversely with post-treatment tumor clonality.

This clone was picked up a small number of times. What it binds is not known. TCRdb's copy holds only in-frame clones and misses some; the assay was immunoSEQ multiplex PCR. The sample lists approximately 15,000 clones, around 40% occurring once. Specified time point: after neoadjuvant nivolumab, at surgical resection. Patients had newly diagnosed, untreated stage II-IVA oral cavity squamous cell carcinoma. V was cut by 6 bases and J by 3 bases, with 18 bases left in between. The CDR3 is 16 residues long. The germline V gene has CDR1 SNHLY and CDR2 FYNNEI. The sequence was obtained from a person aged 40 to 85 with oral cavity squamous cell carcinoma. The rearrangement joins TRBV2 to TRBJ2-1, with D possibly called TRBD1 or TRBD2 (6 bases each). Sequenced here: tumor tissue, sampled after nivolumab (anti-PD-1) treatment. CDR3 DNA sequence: TGTGCCAGCAGGGAGGGGGGAGGAAGCCGCTACAATGAGCAGTTCTTC. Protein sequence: CASREGGGSRYNEQFF. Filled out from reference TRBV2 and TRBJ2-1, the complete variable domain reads EPEVTQTPSHQVTQMGQEVILRCVPISNHLYFYWYRQILGQKVEFLVSFYNNEISEKSEIFDDQFSVERPDGSNFTLKIRSTKLEDSAMYFCASREGGGSRYNEQFFGPGTRLTVL.